The 4 T cell receptor beta chains in this list originate from one sample, sequenced in a study of shared clonotypes between healthy human individuals. Naive CD8 isolation took CD45RO-negative cells positively selected for CCR7 and excluded terminally differentiated effector memory CD45RA+ cells. The repertoire was sequenced with immunoSEQ multiplex PCR; TCRdb's copy has only in-frame clones and lacks some. This table has some 2,100,000 clones, just over 90% appearing once. Sequencing input: naive CD8+ T cells from PBMCs. Receptors originate from a man aged 18 to 29 in good health. Some clones in this sample may be carry-over from other donors' samples.

V usage is TRBV7-9 and J usage is TRBJ2-7; D unclear. The germline gives CDR1 SEHNR, CDR2 FQNEAQ (reference sequence). V was trimmed by 4 bases and J by 3 bases, leaving 13 bases between them. The CDR3 has 14 amino acids. CDR3 sequence reads: CASSSSVNRYEQYF. The CDR3 bases are TGTGCCAGCAGCTCCTCGGTGAATCGCTACGAGCAGTACTTC.

Here the CDR3 reads CASSLDTSGDYEQYF. CDR3 sequence (DNA): TGTGCCAGCAGCTTAGATACTAGCGGGGACTACGAGCAGTACTTC. The rearrangement links TRBV7-9 to TRBJ2-7; the match to TRBD2 covers 10 bases. Germline V gene lookup returns CDR1 SEHNR and CDR2 FQNEAQ (reference sequence). The CDR3 has 15 residues. Trimming at V came to 1 base and at J to 3 bases, leaving 3 bases not matched to a gene.

The chain links TRBV2 to TRBJ2-1; 7 bases match TRBD2. This CDR3 contains 15 residues. The V and J ends lost 11 bases and 7 bases, in that order; junction bases with no gene match: 17. Looked up from germline, CDR1 is SNHLY and CDR2 is FYNNEI. CDR3 loop: CARSSQRGAPNEQFF. CDR3 nucleotides: TGTGCCCGATCATCACAGCGGGGAGCCCCTAATGAGCAGTTCTTC. Based on the CDR3 plus reference TRBV2 and TRBJ2-1, the full variable domain is EPEVTQTPSHQVTQMGQEVILRCVPISNHLYFYWYRQILGQKVEFLVSFYNNEISEKSEIFDDQFSVERPDGSNFTLKIRSTKLEDSAMYFCARSSQRGAPNEQFFGPGTRLTVL.

The chain recombines TRBV15 with TRBJ2-1; 10 positions match TRBD2. Germline CDR1 is LNHNV and CDR2 is YYDKDF (reference sequence). The J segment lost 4 bases and the V segment lost 0 bases, leaving 0 bases of the junction unmatched. The length of the CDR3 is 15 residues. The CDR3 DNA is TGTGCCACCAGCAGAGAACTAGCGGGGTACAATGAGCAGTTCTTC. This codes for CATSRELAGYNEQFF.